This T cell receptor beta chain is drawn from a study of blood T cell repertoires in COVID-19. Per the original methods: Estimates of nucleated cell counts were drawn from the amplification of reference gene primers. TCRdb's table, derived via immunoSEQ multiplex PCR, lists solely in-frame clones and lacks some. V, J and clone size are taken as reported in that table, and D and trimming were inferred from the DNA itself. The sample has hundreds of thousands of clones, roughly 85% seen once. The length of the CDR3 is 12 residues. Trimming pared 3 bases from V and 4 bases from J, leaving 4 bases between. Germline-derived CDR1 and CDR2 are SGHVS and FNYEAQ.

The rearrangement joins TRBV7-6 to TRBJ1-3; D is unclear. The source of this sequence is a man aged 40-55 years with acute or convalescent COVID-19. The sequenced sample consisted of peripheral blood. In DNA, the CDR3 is TGTGCCAGCAGCTTGAGGGGAAACACCATATATTTT. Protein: CASSLRGNTIYF.